A single sample gave rise to the 9 T cell receptor beta chains below, sequenced in a study of tissue T cells after allogeneic stem cell transplantation. Clones were read by immunoSEQ multiplex PCR, and TCRdb kept only the in-frame ones, dropping some. The table includes approximately 20,000 clones, around 63% detected once. Sequenced material: blood. Receptor source: a female BALB/c mouse in good health. Strain haplotype at MHC: H2-d.

A word on this clone: Mouse germline and gene names are used. The read is 1 residue too short to cover the CDR3 end, so that end is filled in from the germline J gene. The J gene is TRBJ2-1, the V gene TRBV13-1; 9 bases fit TRBD2. Germline CDR1 and CDR2: NSHNY and SYGAGN. CDR3 length equals 13 residues. The trim removed 5 bases at V and 5 bases at J, leaving 2 bases unmatched. The CDR3 loop is CASRAGGDAEQFF. The CDR3 DNA, read in part, is TGTGCCAGCAGGGCTGGGGGGGATGCTGAGCAGTTC.

This clone was counted only a few times. Gene names refer to mouse genes. The CDR3 end is not reached by the read, which stops 1 residue before it; the germline J gene fills it in. The rearrangement links TRBV13-2 to TRBJ2-7, with TRBD1 matching 7 bases. This CDR3 region has 12 residues. V shed 3 bases, J shed 6 bases, and the junction held 3 bases outside the gene matches. Per the germline V gene, CDR1 is NNHNN and CDR2 is SYGAGS (reference sequence). The CDR3 protein is CASGANRGEQYF. CDR3 DNA, as far as it was read: TGTGCCAGCGGTGCCAACAGGGGTGAACAGTAC.

This clone was counted a few times. Genes and germline come from the mouse. The read falls 1 residue short of the CDR3 end, and the missing part is taken from the germline J gene. The chain has TRBV20 and TRBJ1-4; no definite D call. Germline assignment: CDR1 GFQATS and CDR2 STVNSAI. This CDR3 spans 11 amino acids. The part of the CDR3 DNA that was read is TGTACTGGAGTTTCCAACGAAAGATTATTT. This translates into CTGVSNERLF. The whole CDR3 protein is CTGVSNERLFF.

Details on this clone: Gene names are mouse gene names. From the germline J gene comes the end of the CDR3, since the read stops 1 residue before it. The chain recombines TRBV13-3 with TRBJ1-2; 9 bases agree with TRBD1. After removal of 2 bases from V and 4 bases from J, the junction contained 0 bases not matched to a gene. Germline V lookup: CDR1 NNHDY, CDR2 SYVADS. The CDR3 contains 13 residues. The CDR3 region is CASSEGQGSDYTF. CDR3 DNA, as far as it was read: TGTGCCAGCAGTGAGGGACAGGGCTCCGACTACACC.

Concerning this clone itself: Gene names are mouse gene names. Other nucleotide sequences in the sample specify the same CDR3. The DNA read from the CDR3 is TGTGCCAGCAGTAGGACAGCTAGTCAAAACACCTTGTAC. Translating it yields CASSRTASQNTLY. The full CDR3 is CASSRTASQNTLYF. The chain links TRBV19 to TRBJ2-4; the D gene is possibly TRBD1 (6 bases). The CDR3 end is not reached by the read, which stops 1 residue before it; the germline J gene fills it in. This CDR3 contains 14 residues. The V gene's germline CDR1 is FNHDT and CDR2 SITEND (reference sequence). V lost 3 bases, J lost 0 bases, and 8 bases lay in between.

This clone turned up a few times. Here the gene names and germline are mouse. The read ends 1 residue shy of where the CDR3 ends; the end is completed using the germline J gene. This chain uses TRBV3 with TRBJ2-3, with 10 bases fitting TRBD2. Germline-derived CDR1 and CDR2 are SNHLY and FYNGKV (reference sequence). CDR3 length: 16 amino acids. J gave up 5 bases and V 1 base, and 6 bases lay outside the gene matches. The sequenced part of the CDR3 DNA is TGTGCCAGCAGCTTAGTCTGGGGGGGCCGGGGAGAAACGCTGTAT. It is translated as CASSLVWGGRGETLY. Given in full, the CDR3 is CASSLVWGGRGETLYF.

As regards this clone: Genes here carry mouse names. This chain's CDR3 is CTCSAVGTGPNERLFF. CDR3 DNA (partial): TGCACCTGCAGTGCAGTAGGGACAGGGCCCAACGAAAGATTATTT. The rearrangement uses TRBV1 and TRBJ1-4; 9 bases line up with TRBD1. Read sequence stops 1 residue before the CDR3 end, and the germline J gene provides the missing end. This CDR3 spans 16 amino acids. V was pared by 1 base and J by 3 bases, with 3 bases of the junction left unmatched. Germline CDR1 NSQYPW, CDR2 LRSPGD (reference sequence). The complete variable domain, with remaining parts taken from reference TRBV1 and TRBJ1-4, reads VTLLEQNPRWRLVPRGQAVNLRCILKNSQYPWMSWYQQDLQKQLQWLFTLRSPGDKEVKSLPGADYLATRVTDTELRLQVANMSQGRTLYCTCSAVGTGPNERLFFGHGTKLSVL.

A word on this clone: Any gene name here is a mouse gene name. This sample also contains other DNA sequences that code for the same CDR3. The CDR3 bases that were read are TGTGCTAGCACCACGGGGTACACCTTGTAC. Amino acids: CASTTGYTLY. The whole CDR3 sequence is CASTTGYTLYF. The chain links TRBV29 to TRBJ2-4; D gene unclear. The CDR3 goes on 1 residue after the read ends, and that part is filled in from the germline J gene. The CDR3 runs to 11 residues. Trimming took 7 bases from V and 7 from J, leaving 9 bases between them. Germline-derived CDR1 and CDR2 are MSHET and SYDVDS. Variable domain in full (rest from reference TRBV29 and TRBJ2-4): DMKVTQMPRYLIKRMGENVLLECGQDMSHETMYWYRQDPGLGLQLIYISYDVDSNSEGDIPKGYRVSRKKREHFSLILDSAKTNQTSVYFCASTTGYTLYFGAGTRLSVL.

In this sample, this clone turned up a few times. The gene names given are mouse names. The read ends 1 residue before the CDR3 terminus; that terminus is restored from the germline J gene. This chain links TRBV13-2 with TRBJ2-1; TRBD2 aligns across 8 bases. This CDR3 is built from 15 residues. The germline gives CDR1 NNHNN, CDR2 SYGAGS (reference sequence). V dropped 0 bases and J dropped 6; count of bases not matched to a gene: 5. CDR3 amino acids: CASGDAVGGIAEQFF. The CDR3 DNA, read in part, is TGTGCCAGCGGTGATGCGGTGGGGGGGATTGCTGAGCAGTTC.